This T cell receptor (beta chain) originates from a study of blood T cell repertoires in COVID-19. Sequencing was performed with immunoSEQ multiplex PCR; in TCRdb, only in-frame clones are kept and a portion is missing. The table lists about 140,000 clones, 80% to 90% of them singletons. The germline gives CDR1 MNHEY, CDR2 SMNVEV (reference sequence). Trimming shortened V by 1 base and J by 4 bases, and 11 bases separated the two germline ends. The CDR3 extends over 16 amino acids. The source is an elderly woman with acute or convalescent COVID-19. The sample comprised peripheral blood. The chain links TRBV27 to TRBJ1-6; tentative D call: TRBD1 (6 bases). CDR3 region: CASSLFVRGYNSPLHF. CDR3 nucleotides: TGTGCCAGCAGTTTATTTGTAAGGGGGTATAATTCACCCCTCCACTTT.